This T cell receptor beta chain was identified in a study of sequential checkpoint blockade in melanoma. Study as a whole: Randomization was 1:1 between first-line nivolumab→ipilimumab and ipilimumab→nivolumab. Maintenance nivolumab came after either treatment sequence.

The data were produced by immunoSEQ multiplex PCR, yet TCRdb's version contains in-frame clones alone and is incomplete. Of 18,000 or so clones in the sample, 55% to 70% are singletons; the top ten hold about 20%. Germline lookup yields CDR1 SEHNR and CDR2 FQNEAQ (reference sequence). This CDR3 contains 14 residues. Trimming removed 5 bases from V and 5 bases from J; junction bases left unmatched: 6. This clone has only a few counts. Treatment specified: randomized to nivolumab then ipilimumab (arm A) or the reverse (arm B). DNA-damaging chemotherapy had not been given to any patient beforehand. PBMC sorting kept live CD3+CD8+ cells without CD19 or CD56.

The chain links TRBV7-9 to TRBJ1-1, with 9 bases that match TRBD1. The TCR sequence derives from a human donor with melanoma. Specimen: CD8+ T cells sorted from blood (inferred from file names), collected from a patient given nivolumab and ipilimumab in sequence. As DNA, the CDR3 is TGTGCCAGCAGCGGGACAGGGAAGGGAACTGAAGCTTTCTTT. Residues: CASSGTGKGTEAFF.